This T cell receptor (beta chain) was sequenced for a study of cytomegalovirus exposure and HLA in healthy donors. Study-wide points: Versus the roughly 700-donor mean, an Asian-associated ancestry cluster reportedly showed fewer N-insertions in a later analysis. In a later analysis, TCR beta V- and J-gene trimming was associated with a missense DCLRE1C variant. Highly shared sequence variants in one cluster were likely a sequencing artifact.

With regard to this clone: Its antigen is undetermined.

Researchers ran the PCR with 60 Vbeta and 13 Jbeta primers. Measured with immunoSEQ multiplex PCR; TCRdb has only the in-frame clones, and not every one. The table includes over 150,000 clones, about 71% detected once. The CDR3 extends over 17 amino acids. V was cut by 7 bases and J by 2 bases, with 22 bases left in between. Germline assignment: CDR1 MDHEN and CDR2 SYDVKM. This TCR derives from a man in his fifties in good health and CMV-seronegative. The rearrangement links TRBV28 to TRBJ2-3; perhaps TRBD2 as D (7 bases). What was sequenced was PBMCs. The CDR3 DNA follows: TGTGCCAGCACCATATTGGGGAGGGGGGTCCACACAGATACGCAGTATTTT. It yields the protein CASTILGRGVHTDTQYF.